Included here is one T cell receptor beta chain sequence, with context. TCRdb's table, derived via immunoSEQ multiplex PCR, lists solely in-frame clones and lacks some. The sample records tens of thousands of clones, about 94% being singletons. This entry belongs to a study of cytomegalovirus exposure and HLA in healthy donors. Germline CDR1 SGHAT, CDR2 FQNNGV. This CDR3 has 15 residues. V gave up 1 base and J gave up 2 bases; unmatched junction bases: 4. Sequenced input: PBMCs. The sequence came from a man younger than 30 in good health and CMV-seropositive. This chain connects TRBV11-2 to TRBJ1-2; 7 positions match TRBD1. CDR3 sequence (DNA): TGTGCCAGCAGCTTAGCCACAGGGGCAAACTATGGCTACACCTTC. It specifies CASSLATGANYGYTF.